This TCR beta chain originates from a study of blood T cell repertoires in COVID-19. Per the original methods: Amplifying reference gene primers gave estimates of nucleated cell counts. The protocol was immunoSEQ multiplex PCR, while the TCRdb copy is restricted to in-frame clones and leaves out a portion. That table supplies the V and J calls and clone size; D and trimming were determined from the DNA. Of some 140,000 clones listed, approximately 84% are singletons. The origin of this receptor is a man aged 55 to 70 with acute or convalescent COVID-19. Source material: peripheral blood.

CDR3 bases: TGTGCCAGCAGTGAAGCCGCTAGCGGGTCTACATTAGTTCTGTTCTTC. Translating gives CASSEAASGSTLVLFF. The chain is built from TRBV2 and TRBJ2-1; TRBD2 agrees at 8 bases. CDR1 SNHLY and CDR2 FYNNEI come from the germline V gene. The CDR3 covers 16 residues. V gave up 0 bases and J gave up 15 bases; unmatched junction bases: 16.